Here is one TCR beta chain with its context. The antigen is undetermined. The data stem from a study of graft-versus-host responses after intestinal transplantation. Across the whole study: Each of the recipients got a multivisceral, liver-intestinal, or isolated intestinal transplant. The study gave all recipients anti-thymocyte globulin induction, then tacrolimus and steroids for roughly 3 years.

Germline V gene sequence: CDR1 DFQATT, CDR2 SNEGSKA (reference sequence). The CDR3 loop spans 10 amino acids. V lost 6 bases, J lost 4 bases, and 7 bases lay in between. Data came from immunoSEQ multiplex PCR; TCRdb stores just in-frame clones and leaves some out. The sample yields around 100,000 clones, just over 90% seen once. Overall study findings and caveats: Recipient marrow showed GvH clones, some seen first in ileum or blood. High graft-versus-host to host-versus-graft T cell clonal ratios marked allografts of patients with graft-donor macrochimerism.

This receptor was identified in a human donor who was the organ donor for an intestinal transplant. Material: unstimulated CD4+ T cells sorted from spleen or lymph node cells, obtained before transplant. The chain links TRBV20-1 to TRBJ2-7, with no clear D. CDR3: CSANLYEQYF. The CDR3 coding sequence is TGCAGTGCGAACCTATACGAGCAGTACTTC.